This paragraph covers one TCR beta chain sequence. Participants' own reports of clinical history determined their cohort assignment. The data stem from a study of blood T cell repertoires in COVID-19. About the research overall: Researchers got acute and convalescent COVID-19 samples from the United States, Italy and Spain. T cells, B-cell-depleted T cells, or PBMCs provided the cDNA or gDNA that served as material.

The V end lost 2 bases, the J end lost 10 bases, and 16 bases lay between the germline ends. Germline assignment: CDR1 SGDLS and CDR2 YYNGEE. The CDR3 runs 14 residues. Methods used by the authors: Amplified reference gene primers provided the basis for estimating nucleated cell counts. Profiled with immunoSEQ multiplex PCR; TCRdb holds only in-frame clones, not every one. That table furnishes V, J and clone size, whereas the DNA furnished D and trimming. In the table there are about 230,000 clones, around 88% of which are singletons. The specimen sequenced was PBMCs or T cells enriched from blood (not recorded which). This TCR was sampled from a woman between 40 and 55 years old with acute COVID-19. The chain has TRBV9 and TRBJ1-5; D possibly corresponds to TRBD1 (6 bases). The CDR3 protein is CASSVSGGFIPQHF. CDR3 sequence (DNA): TGTGCCAGCAGCGTTTCTGGGGGCTTTATCCCCCAGCATTTT.